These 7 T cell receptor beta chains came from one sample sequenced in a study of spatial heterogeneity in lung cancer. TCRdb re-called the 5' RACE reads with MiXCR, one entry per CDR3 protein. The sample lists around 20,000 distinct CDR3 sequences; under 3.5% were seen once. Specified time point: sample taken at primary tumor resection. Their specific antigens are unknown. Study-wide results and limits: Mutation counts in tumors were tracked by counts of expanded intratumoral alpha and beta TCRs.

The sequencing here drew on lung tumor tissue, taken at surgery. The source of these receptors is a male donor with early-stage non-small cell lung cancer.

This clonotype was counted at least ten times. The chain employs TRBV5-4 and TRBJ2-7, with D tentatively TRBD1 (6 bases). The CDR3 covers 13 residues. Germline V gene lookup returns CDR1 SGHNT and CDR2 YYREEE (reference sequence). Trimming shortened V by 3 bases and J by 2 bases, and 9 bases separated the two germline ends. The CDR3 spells CASSSGQTYEQYF. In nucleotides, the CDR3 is TGTGCCAGCAGCTCCGGACAGACCTACGAGCAGTACTTC.

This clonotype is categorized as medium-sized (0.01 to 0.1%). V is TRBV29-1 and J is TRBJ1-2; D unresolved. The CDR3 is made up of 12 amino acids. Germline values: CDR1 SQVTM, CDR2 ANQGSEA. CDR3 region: CSDMVGAYGYTF. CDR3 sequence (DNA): TGCAGTGATATGGTGGGTGCCTATGGCTACACCTTC.

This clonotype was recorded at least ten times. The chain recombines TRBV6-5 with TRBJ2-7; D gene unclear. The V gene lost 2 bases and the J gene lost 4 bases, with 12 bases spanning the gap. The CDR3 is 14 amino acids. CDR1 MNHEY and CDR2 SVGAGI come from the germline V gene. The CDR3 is CASSYSDGRYEQYF. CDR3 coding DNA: TGTGCCAGCAGTTACAGTGACGGAAGGTACGAGCAGTACTTC.

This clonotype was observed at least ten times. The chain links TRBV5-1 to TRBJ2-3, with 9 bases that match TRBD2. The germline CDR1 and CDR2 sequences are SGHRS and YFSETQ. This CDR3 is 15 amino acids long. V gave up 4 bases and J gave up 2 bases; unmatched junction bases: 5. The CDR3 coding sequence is TGCGCCAGCAGCGCGGGACTAGCACTCACAGATACGCAGTATTTT. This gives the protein CASSAGLALTDTQYF.

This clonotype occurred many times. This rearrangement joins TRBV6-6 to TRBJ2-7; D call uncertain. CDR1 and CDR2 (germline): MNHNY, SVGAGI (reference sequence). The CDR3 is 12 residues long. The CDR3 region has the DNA TGTGCGACCAAGGGATTCTCCTACGAGCAGTACTTC. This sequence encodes CATKGFSYEQYF.

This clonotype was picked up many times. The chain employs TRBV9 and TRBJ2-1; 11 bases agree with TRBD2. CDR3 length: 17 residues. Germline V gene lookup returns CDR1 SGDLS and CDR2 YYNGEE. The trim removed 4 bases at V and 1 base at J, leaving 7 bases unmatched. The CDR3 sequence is CASSHTTSGRSYNEQFF. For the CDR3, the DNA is TGTGCCAGCAGCCACACAACTAGCGGGAGATCCTACAATGAGCAGTTCTTC. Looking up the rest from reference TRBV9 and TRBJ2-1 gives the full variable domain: DSGVTQTPKHLITATGQRVTLRCSPRSGDLSVYWYQQSLDQGLQFLIQYYNGEERAKGNILERFSAQQFPDLHSELNLSSLELGDSALYFCASSHTTSGRSYNEQFFGPGTRLTVL.

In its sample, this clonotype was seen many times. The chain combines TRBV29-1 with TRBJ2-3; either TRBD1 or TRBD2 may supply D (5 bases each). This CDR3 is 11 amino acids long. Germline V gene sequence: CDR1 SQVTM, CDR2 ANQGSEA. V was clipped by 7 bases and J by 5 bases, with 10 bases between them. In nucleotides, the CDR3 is TGCAGCGATGGGGGTCTAGATACGCAGTATTTT. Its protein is CSDGGLDTQYF.